The entry below describes one T cell receptor beta chain. Its antigen remains unidentified. Per-nucleotide qualities are absent, and no much larger clonotype sits a single base away. This specimen belongs to a study of blood T cell repertoires in COVID-19 (dated by TCRdb to 2018 to 2021). Notes on the research overall: The collaborator samples originated in the United States, Italy and Spain and spanned the acute and convalescent phases of COVID-19. Deeply sampled blood TCRbeta repertoires from subjects exposed to, actively infected with, or recovered from COVID-19 were included in the dataset. A de-identified subject ID, COVID-19 status, age in years and sex were almost always included in the sample metadata. The material from the prospective study consisted of cDNA or gDNA derived from T cells, B-cell-depleted T cells, or PBMCs. The samples were drawn from the first 160 participants of the ongoing ImmuneRACE study and from 950 to 1,500 subjects provided by 6 global collaborators. HLA class I and class II types, where available, came from metadata supplied by the sample provider rather than from assay-based typing. The repertoires were released in a freely available public database intended as a resource for research on the immune response to SARS-CoV-2.

TCRbeta CDR3 regions were amplified from genomic DNA by means of the immunoSEQ Assay, a bias-controlled multiplex PCR. For the original study's pipeline: Within the assay, amplification of reference gene primers was used to estimate how many nucleated cells each sample contained. To quantify the absolute abundance of each unique TCRbeta CDR3 rearrangement, sequence reads were collapsed and filtered. For each sample, productive Simpson clonality was calculated as the square root of Simpson's diversity index across productive rearrangements. Sourced from immuneACCESS, this table was stored by TCRdb with only in-frame sequences that have V and J called. A share of the clones is absent; for the studies checked, an unresolved V gene accounts for under half, and the remainder has no known explanation. V and J calls and clone size come straight from that table; D and trimming were deduced from the DNA. This sample comprises about 250,000 clones, more than 65% of them detected only once. The ten largest clonotypes hold approximately 14% of the sample.

At one collaborating source in Seattle, patients were enrolled during active infection and were followed longitudinally through the course of disease. The collaborating institutions used their own protocols to collect whole blood in K2EDTA tubes. For TCRbeta analysis, collaborators shipped samples as frozen whole blood, isolated PBMCs, or DNA extracted from either of those sample types. What the work shows at the level of the full study, not this receptor alone: How much clinical and demographic metadata was included differed by source and by participant, and the metadata was provided uncurated.

V is pruned by 6 bases and J by 3 bases, leaving 22 bases of the junction without a gene match. The CDR3, cysteine through phenylalanine, is 20 amino acids long. CDR3 DNA is the only sequence kept; it has 60 bases, read in frame from the first base. The germline V gene supplies CDR1 MDHEN and CDR2 SYDVKM. The sequenced material came from peripheral blood. This TCR was sampled from a person aged 65 to 85 with COVID-19, enrolled during active disease. The chain is assembled from TRBV28 and TRBJ2-3; the junction holds 9 bases that match TRBD1. The CDR3 here reads CASRLRSGTGNVRVTDTQYF. The bases are TGTGCCAGCAGGCTTCGGAGTGGGACAGGGAATGTTCGAGTGACAGATACGCAGTATTTT.